These T cell receptor beta chains were read from a single sample in a study of Ad26.COV2.S vaccination and SARS-CoV-2 variants. Profiling relied on immunoSEQ multiplex PCR, and the TCRdb table lists in-frame clones only, not all of them. Among roughly 350,000 clones listed, 70% to 90% were seen once. The sequenced sample was peripheral blood, obtained in a trial of Ad26.COV2.S vaccine versus placebo. The receptors were gathered from a person between 18 and 65 years old who received the Ad26.COV2.S COVID-19 vaccine or a placebo. Both conserved end residues are part of each CDR3. The order of the fields is clone size, V gene, J gene, D gene, CDR3 DNA, CDR3 protein. D genes are given only for firm matches. The size field is filled for only some rows; it gives once, few, many or a size class.

>NA|TRBV5-5|TRBJ1-4|NA
TGTGCCAGCAGCTGGGCACAGGCTGCAACTAATGAAAAACTGTTTTTT
CASSWAQAATNEKLFF
>NA|TRBV10-3|TRBJ1-3|NA
TGTGCCTCGGGCTCTGGAAACACCATATATTTT
CASGSGNTIYF
>NA|TRBV30|TRBJ2-2|NA
TGTGCCTGGGAGGTAGGAACCGGGGAGCTGTTTTTT
CAWEVGTGELFF
>NA|TRBV4-3|TRBJ2-7|TRBD2
TGCGCCAGCAGCCAAGATAGGGGAGCGGGAGGGAGGAGGGAGCAGTACTTC
CASSQDRGAGGRREQYF
>NA|TRBV5-1|TRBJ2-1|TRBD1
TGCGCCAGCAGCGTGGGACAGCACAATGAGCAGTTCTTC
CASSVGQHNEQFF
>NA|TRBV6-2/TRBV6-3|TRBJ2-4|NA
TGTGCCAGCAGTTGGGACGTAAAGATTCAGTACTTC
CASSWDVKIQYF
>few|TRBV18|TRBJ1-3|NA
TGTGCCAGCTCACCTAACGGTGGCCATGGAAACACCATATATTTT
CASSPNGGHGNTIYF
>NA|TRBV10-3|TRBJ2-7|NA
TGTGCCATCATGGGTGAGTCCACCTACGAGCAGTACTTC
CAIMGESTYEQYF
>once|TRBV7-9|TRBJ2-2|TRBD1
TGTGCCAGCAGCCTTCGGGCAGGGGGAACCGGGGAGCTGTTTTTT
CASSLRAGGTGELFF
>NA|TRBV7-2|TRBJ2-1|TRBD2
TGTGCCAGCAGCTCTGGACTAGCGGGCTACAATGAGCAGTTCTTC
CASSSGLAGYNEQFF
>NA|TRBV5-1|TRBJ2-5|TRBD1
TGCGCCAGCAGCTCTGGACAGGGCCAAGAGACCCAGTACTTC
CASSSGQGQETQYF